These 21 T cell receptor beta chains originate from one sample sequenced in a study of shared clonotypes between healthy human individuals. Using immunoSEQ multiplex PCR, the repertoire was profiled, and TCRdb retains in-frame clones only, with some absent. The sample lists 2 million to 2.5 million clones, about 90% seen once, with approximately 0.4% in the top ten. Sequenced input: naive CD4+ T cells from PBMCs. Sample subset: CD45RA+ positively selected. Source of these receptors: a man aged 18 to 30 in good health. Some clones in this sample may be carry-over from other donors' samples.

Comment on this clone: Distinct nucleotide sequences in the sample also encode this CDR3. The chain joins TRBV10-3 to TRBJ2-7; no reliable D call. The V end lost 0 bases, the J end lost 0 bases, and 9 bases lay between the germline ends. The V gene's germline CDR1 is ENHRY and CDR2 SYGVKD. CDR3 size: 15 residues. CDR3 bases: TGTGCCATCAGTGAGTCTACCGGGCTCTCCTACGAGCAGTACTTC. Its protein product is CAISESTGLSYEQYF.

This chain uses TRBV10-3 with TRBJ2-5; D is perhaps TRBD2 (6 bases). Germline CDR1 ENHRY, CDR2 SYGVKD. V was cut by 7 bases and J by 2 bases, with 14 bases left in between. The length of the CDR3 is 14 residues. This CDR3 reads CAINDRDLQETQYF. CDR3 DNA: TGTGCCATCAATGACCGGGACTTACAAGAGACCCAGTACTTC.

The V call is TRBV7-8, the J call TRBJ1-2; the D is unclear. The CDR3 length is 14 residues. The V gene's germline CDR1 is SGHVS and CDR2 FQNEAQ. V was pared by 1 base and J by 4 bases, with 10 bases between. CDR3 nucleotide sequence: TGTGCCAGCAGCTTAGTGGATGGAATCTATGGCTACACCTTC. Translation gives CASSLVDGIYGYTF.

The chain carries TRBV28 and TRBJ2-7, with 7 bases fitting TRBD2. Germline values: CDR1 MDHEN, CDR2 SYDVKM. With 2 bases clipped from V and 3 bases from J, the junction kept 10 bases outside the gene matches. CDR3 length: 16 residues. The chain's CDR3 is CASSLVSRLAVYEQYF. In DNA, the CDR3 is TGTGCCAGCAGTTTAGTATCTCGGCTAGCGGTCTACGAGCAGTACTTC.

This clone occurred once. V and J are TRBV7-2 and TRBJ2-5; possibly TRBD1 for D (5 bases). CDR1 and CDR2 from the germline V gene are SGHTA and FQGNSA. The CDR3 consists of 17 residues. Trimming removed 1 base at V and 2 bases at J, with 17 bases between. The CDR3 protein is CASSLVGRAGSQETQYF. DNA of the CDR3: TGTGCCAGCAGCTTAGTTGGTAGGGCAGGGTCACAAGAGACCCAGTACTTC.

This clone was seen just once. The chain uses TRBV15 and TRBJ1-2; tentative D call: TRBD1 (5 bases). The V and J ends lost 0 bases and 6 bases respectively, with 23 bases between them. CDR3 length: 18 amino acids. Germline loops: CDR1 LNHNV, CDR2 YYDKDF (reference sequence). The CDR3 region has the DNA TGTGCCACCAGCAGAGATACGGCCCCGGCGGGGGTGGCAAATGGCTACACCTTC. Translation gives CATSRDTAPAGVANGYTF.

This rearrangement joins TRBV19 to TRBJ2-1, with D tentatively TRBD1 or TRBD2 (6 bases each). V was cut by 7 bases and J by 9 bases, with 19 bases left in between. The V gene's germline CDR1 is LNHDA and CDR2 SQIVND (reference sequence). The CDR3 is made up of 14 amino acids. CDR3 loop: CASNFPGEGGEQFF. CDR3 coding DNA: TGTGCCAGTAATTTTCCGGGAGAGGGGGGTGAGCAGTTCTTC.

This clone came up a few times. The genes are TRBV4-1 and TRBJ1-1; D remains ambiguous. The germline V gene encodes CDR1 MGHRA and CDR2 YSYEKL. The V gene lost 6 bases and the J gene lost 6 bases, with 20 bases spanning the gap. The CDR3 contains 15 residues. CDR3 in amino acids: CASSRAGQKMAEAFF. The CDR3 DNA sequence: TGCGCCAGCAGTAGGGCCGGGCAAAAGATGGCTGAAGCTTTCTTT.

The V gene is TRBV6-1, the J gene TRBJ2-3; D assignment may be TRBD1 or TRBD2 (5 bases each). The V gene lost 6 bases and the J gene lost 6 bases, with 16 bases spanning the gap. The CDR3 totals 14 residues. The germline gives CDR1 MNHNS, CDR2 SASEGT. CDR3 in DNA: TGTGCCAGCAGCCTCGGGACCCCCGGGGATACGCAGTATTTT. This sequence encodes CASSLGTPGDTQYF.

This clone was observed a handful of times. CDR3 sequence: CASSSGTSSYNEQFF. The CDR3 bases are TGTGCCAGCAGCTCCGGGACTAGCTCCTACAATGAGCAGTTCTTC. V is TRBV7-9 and J is TRBJ2-1; 8 nucleotides agree with TRBD2. Looked up from germline, CDR1 is SEHNR and CDR2 is FQNEAQ (reference sequence). This CDR3 comprises 15 residues. V shed 4 bases and J 0 bases; nucleotides not matched to a gene: 2.

The J gene is TRBJ1-2, the V gene TRBV19; no clear D gene. The CDR3 length is 14 residues. Trimming shortened V by 4 bases and J by 2 bases, and 11 bases separated the two germline ends. Per the germline V gene, CDR1 is LNHDA and CDR2 is SQIVND (reference sequence). This CDR3 reads CASSTEWVNYGYTF. The CDR3 DNA follows: TGTGCCAGTAGTACCGAATGGGTGAACTATGGCTACACCTTC.

The rearrangement uses TRBV5-1 and TRBJ1-2; D gene ambiguous. This CDR3 spans 15 amino acids. Germline loops: CDR1 SGHRS, CDR2 YFSETQ. The germline V and J ends were trimmed by 4 bases and 4 bases, with 17 bases remaining between them. The CDR3 here is CASSPEGVGGYGYTF. The DNA for the CDR3 is TGCGCCAGCAGCCCGGAGGGCGTTGGAGGCTATGGCTACACCTTC.

The chain uses TRBV7-8 and TRBJ2-1, with D possibly matching TRBD2 (6 bases). V was shortened by 0 bases and J by 10 bases, with 13 bases between the two germline ends. The V gene's germline CDR1 is SGHVS and CDR2 FQNEAQ. The length of the CDR3 is 14 residues. The CDR3 loop reads CASSLARTGEEQFF. The CDR3 DNA sequence: TGTGCCAGCAGCTTAGCGCGGACGGGGGAGGAGCAGTTCTTC.

With regard to this clone: Relative to the germline gene, one junction end is altered; a read error may explain this. This chain links TRBV19 with TRBJ2-7; no reliable D call. This CDR3 region has 13 residues. The germline CDR1 and CDR2 sequences are LNHDA and SQIVND (reference sequence). The CDR3 region is CASSISPSHEQYF. In DNA form, the CDR3 reads TGTGCCAGTAGTATCAGCCCCTCCCACGAGCAGTACTTC.

The chain couples TRBV18 to TRBJ2-3; 10 positions match TRBD2. CDR3 length: 14 residues. The V gene's germline CDR1 is KGHSH and CDR2 LQKENI. With V trimmed by 5 bases and J by 9 bases, 8 bases remained unmatched. The CDR3 region is CASSGTSVVETQYF. The CDR3 DNA sequence: TGTGCCAGCTCAGGGACTAGCGTGGTGGAAACGCAGTATTTT.

This chain links TRBV19 with TRBJ2-2, with D unresolved. CDR1 is LNHDA, CDR2 SQIVND, per germline (reference sequence). CDR3 length equals 15 residues. V lost 1 base and J lost 2, with 8 bases in between. The CDR3 nucleotides read TGTGCCAGTAGTATAGGTGGCAGTAACACCGGGGAGCTGTTTTTT. This encodes CASSIGGSNTGELFF.

J is TRBJ2-2 and V is TRBV28; D is tentatively TRBD1 or TRBD2 (7 bases each). In germline, CDR1 is MDHEN, CDR2 SYDVKM. This CDR3 is built from 13 residues. Written as DNA, the CDR3 is TGTGCGGGGGGGACAGAGTACACCGGGGAGCTGTTTTTT. Protein product: CAGGTEYTGELFF.

This chain links TRBV28 with TRBJ2-3; D is uncertain. Deletions cut 8 bases from V and 3 bases from J, with 9 bases between. Germline CDR1 MDHEN, CDR2 SYDVKM. The CDR3 length is 12 residues. The CDR3 spells CASESATDTQYF. The CDR3 DNA follows: TGTGCCAGCGAGAGCGCTACAGATACGCAGTATTTT.

This clone showed up just once. The chain joins TRBV23-1 to TRBJ1-5, with a weak D call TRBD1 (6 bases). TRBV23-1 is filed as an ORF, its function uncertain. V dropped 3 bases and J dropped 4 bases, with 22 bases sitting between them. This CDR3 comprises 18 residues. The chain's CDR3 is CASSHGQGKIIKNQPQHF. CDR3 nucleotides: TGCGCCAGCAGTCACGGGCAGGGGAAGATTATTAAAAATCAGCCCCAGCATTTT.

This chain links TRBV11-2 with TRBJ1-3; no reliable D call. The germline V gene encodes CDR1 SGHAT and CDR2 FQNNGV. The CDR3 has 16 amino acids. V was cut by 1 base and J by 2 bases, with 12 bases left in between. The CDR3: CASSLALPNTGNTIYF. The CDR3 coding sequence is TGTGCCAGCAGCTTAGCCCTTCCGAACACTGGAAACACCATATATTTT.

The genes are TRBV6-5 and TRBJ1-2; D ambiguous. Per the germline V gene, CDR1 is MNHEY and CDR2 is SVGAGI. V was pared by 2 bases and J by 8 bases, with 12 bases between. The CDR3 is made up of 13 amino acids. CDR3: CASSYLDPRGYTF. CDR3 in DNA: TGTGCCAGCAGTTACCTCGACCCGCGAGGCTACACCTTC.